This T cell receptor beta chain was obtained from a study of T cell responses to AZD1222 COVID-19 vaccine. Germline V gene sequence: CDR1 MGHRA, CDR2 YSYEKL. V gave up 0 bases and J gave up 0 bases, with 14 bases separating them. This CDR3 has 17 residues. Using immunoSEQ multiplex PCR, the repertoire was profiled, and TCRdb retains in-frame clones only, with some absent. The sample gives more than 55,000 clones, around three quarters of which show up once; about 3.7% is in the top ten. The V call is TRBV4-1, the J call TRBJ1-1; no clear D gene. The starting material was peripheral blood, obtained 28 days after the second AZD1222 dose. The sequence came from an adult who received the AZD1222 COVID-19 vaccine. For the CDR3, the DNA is TGCGCCAGCAGCCAAGATGTACAGCTCAACATGAACACTGAAGCTTTCTTT. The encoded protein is CASSQDVQLNMNTEAFF.